These 2 T cell receptor beta chains were sequenced from one sample in a study of blood T cell repertoires in COVID-19. The assay was immunoSEQ multiplex PCR, and TCRdb's table has in-frame clones only and misses some. There are 300,000 or so clones in the sample; 86% occur only once, and about 1.6% lies in the top ten. Input material: peripheral blood. All receptors derive from a woman between 45 and 60 years old with acute or convalescent COVID-19.

This clone was picked up one time. The CDR3 loop reads CASSPVGGTEAFF. CDR3 DNA: TGTGCCAGCAGCCCCGTGGGGGGGACTGAAGCTTTCTTT. The chain employs TRBV7-2 and TRBJ1-1, with D perhaps matching TRBD1 (5 bases). The CDR3 has 13 amino acids. Trimming took off 5 bases at V and 5 bases at J, with 12 bases between the two ends. Germline CDR1 is SGHTA and CDR2 is FQGNSA.

The chain carries TRBV28 and TRBJ2-7; TRBD2 is a possible D gene (6 bases). This CDR3 has 13 amino acids. The germline V gene has CDR1 MDHEN and CDR2 SYDVKM. Trimming took off 2 bases at V and 3 bases at J, with 8 bases between the two ends. The DNA of the CDR3 is TGTGCCAGCAGTTTAATGGGGGGCTACGAGCAGTACTTC. Translating gives CASSLMGGYEQYF. The complete variable domain, with remaining parts taken from reference TRBV28 and TRBJ2-7, reads DVKVTQSSRYLVKRTGEKVFLECVQDMDHENMFWYRQDPGLGLRLIYFSYDVKMKEKGDIPEGYSVSREKKERFSLILESASTNQTSMYLCASSLMGGYEQYFGPGTRLTVT.